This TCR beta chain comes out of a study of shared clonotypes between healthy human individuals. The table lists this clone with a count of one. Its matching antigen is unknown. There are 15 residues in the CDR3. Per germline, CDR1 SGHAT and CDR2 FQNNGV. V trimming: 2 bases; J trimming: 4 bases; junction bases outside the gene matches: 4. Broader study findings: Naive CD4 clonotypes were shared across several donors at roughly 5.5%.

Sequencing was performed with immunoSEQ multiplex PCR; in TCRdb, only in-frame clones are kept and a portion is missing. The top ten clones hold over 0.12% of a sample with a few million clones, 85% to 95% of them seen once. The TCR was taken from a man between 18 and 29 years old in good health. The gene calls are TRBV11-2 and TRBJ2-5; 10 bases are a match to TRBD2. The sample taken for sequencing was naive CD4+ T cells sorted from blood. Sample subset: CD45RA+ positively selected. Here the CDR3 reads CASSLRLAGVETQYF. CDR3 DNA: TGTGCCAGCAGCTTAAGGCTAGCGGGAGTAGAGACCCAGTACTTC.